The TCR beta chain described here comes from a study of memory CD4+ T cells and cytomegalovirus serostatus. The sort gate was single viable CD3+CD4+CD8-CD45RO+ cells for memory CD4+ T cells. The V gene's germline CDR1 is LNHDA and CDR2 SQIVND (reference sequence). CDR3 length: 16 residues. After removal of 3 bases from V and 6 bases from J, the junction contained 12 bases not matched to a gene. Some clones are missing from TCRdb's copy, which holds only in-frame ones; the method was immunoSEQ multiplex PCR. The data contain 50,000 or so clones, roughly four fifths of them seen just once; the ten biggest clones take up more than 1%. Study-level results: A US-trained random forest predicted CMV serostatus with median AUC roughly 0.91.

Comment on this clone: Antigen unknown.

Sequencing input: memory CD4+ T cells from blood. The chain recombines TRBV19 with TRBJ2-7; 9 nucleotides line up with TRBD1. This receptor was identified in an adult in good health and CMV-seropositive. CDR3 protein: CASSILPGQGIIEQYF. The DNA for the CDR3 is TGTGCCAGTAGTATTCTGCCGGGACAGGGCATTATCGAGCAGTACTTC.